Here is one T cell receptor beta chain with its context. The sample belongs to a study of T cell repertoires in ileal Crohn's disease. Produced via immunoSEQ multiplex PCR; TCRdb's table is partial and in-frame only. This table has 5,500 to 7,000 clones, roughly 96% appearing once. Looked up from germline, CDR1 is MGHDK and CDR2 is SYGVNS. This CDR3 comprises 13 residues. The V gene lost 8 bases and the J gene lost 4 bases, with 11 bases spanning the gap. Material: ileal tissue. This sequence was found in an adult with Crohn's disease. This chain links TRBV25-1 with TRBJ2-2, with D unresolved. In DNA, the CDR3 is TGTGCCAGCGCACTGGGCATCACCGGGGAGCTGTTTTTT. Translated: CASALGITGELFF.